The present entry profiles one T cell receptor beta chain with its context. TRB amplification used around 260 ng of peripheral blood genomic DNA. These data belong to a study of T cell clusters in autoimmune cytopenias. One tube held mixed TRB-A and TRB-B primer pools for touch-down PCR. TCRdb reprocessed the multiplex PCR reads, with one entry per CDR3 protein and no DNA. Recorded for this sample: around 8,000 distinct CDR3 sequences. CDR3 length: 12 residues. From germline, CDR1 is MNHEY and CDR2 SVGAGI. The specimen sequenced was peripheral blood. This clonotype was obtained from a human donor with an autoimmune cytopenia or autoimmune hepatitis (not recorded which). The chain has TRBV6-5 and TRBJ1-1; TCRdb outputs TRBD1, but without DNA this stays unchecked. CDR3 amino acids: CASSYPTGTAFF.